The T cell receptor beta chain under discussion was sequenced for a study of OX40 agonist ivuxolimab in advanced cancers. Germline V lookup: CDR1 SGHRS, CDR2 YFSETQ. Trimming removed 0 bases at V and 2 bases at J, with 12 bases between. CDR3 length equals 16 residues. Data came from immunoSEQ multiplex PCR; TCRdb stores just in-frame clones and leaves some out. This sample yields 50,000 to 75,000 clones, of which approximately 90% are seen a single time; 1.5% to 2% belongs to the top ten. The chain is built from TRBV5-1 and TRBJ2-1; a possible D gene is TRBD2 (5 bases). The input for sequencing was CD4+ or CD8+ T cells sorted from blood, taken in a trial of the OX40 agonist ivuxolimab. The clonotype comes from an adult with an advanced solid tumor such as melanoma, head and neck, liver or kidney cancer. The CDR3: CASSLVGGMTYNEQFF. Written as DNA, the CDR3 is TGCGCCAGCAGCTTGGTTGGAGGCATGACCTACAATGAGCAGTTCTTC.